This T cell receptor beta chain stems from a study of blood T cells in healthy people across ages. Only a few counts were recorded for this clonotype. For the second PCR, which ran for roughly 6 to 11 cycles, a sample-barcoded 5' primer and a J-beta primer mix were used. Per-sample output comprised a minimum of 2.5 million paired-end reads containing CDR3. TCRdb processed the 5' RACE reads anew with MiXCR; each CDR3 protein has one entry. Seen here are approximately 850,000 distinct CDR3 sequences, 55% to 75% observed once, and the top ten hold about 20%. The CDR3 spans 16 residues. Germline loops: CDR1 DFQATT, CDR2 SNEGSKA (reference sequence). V lost 6 bases to trimming and J lost 2 bases; unmatched junction nucleotides: 8. Each of the donors had 8 to 10 milliliters of peripheral blood drawn into EDTA-treated Vacutainer tubes. Isolation yielded PBMCs, at least 7 million per sample, in every case.

This sequence originates from a man aged 30 to 45 in good health. Sequenced input: blood. The chain couples TRBV20-1 to TRBJ2-6; 9 bases agree with TRBD1. CDR3 sequence: CSASRDRDTGANVLTF. The CDR3 DNA sequence: TGCAGTGCCTCCCGGGACAGGGACACTGGGGCCAACGTCCTGACTTTC.